This entry describes one T cell receptor beta chain. This specimen belongs to a study of control samples from healthy donors and cancer patients. Sequencing was performed with immunoSEQ multiplex PCR; in TCRdb, only in-frame clones are kept and a portion is missing. The repertoire holds about 12,000 clones, with approximately 90% as singletons. CDR1 is LGHNA and CDR2 is YSLEER in the germline V gene. The CDR3 sequence is 14 residues long. Trimming stripped 4 bases from V and 6 bases from J, with 14 bases between. This rearrangement joins TRBV4-3 to TRBJ2-3; D may be TRBD1 or TRBD2 (7 bases each). This receptor was taken from a male donor with melanoma. The material sequenced was formalin-fixed, paraffin-embedded tissue. The CDR3 coding sequence is TGCGCCAGCAGCCCAGGGGGGGGAGTGGATACGCAGTATTTT. It encodes CASSPGGGVDTQYF.